The 21 T cell receptor beta chains presented below share a single source sample, sequenced in a study of PD-1 blockade in classical Hodgkin lymphoma. Clones were read by immunoSEQ multiplex PCR, and TCRdb kept only the in-frame ones, dropping some. The sample lists about 21,000 clones; around 83% were seen once. As to time point: cycle 4 day 1 (C4D1), after more than 5 weeks of nivolumab. Relapse after autologous stem cell transplantation occurred in every patient, and brentuximab vedotin exposure varied. The specimen comprised peripheral blood mononuclear cells (PBMCs), sampled before the fourth cycle of nivolumab. These receptors were taken from a human donor with classical Hodgkin lymphoma.

This chain joins TRBV18 and TRBJ2-3; TRBD1 might be the D (5 bases). V shed 3 bases and J shed 2 bases, with 9 bases lying between them. In germline, CDR1 is KGHSH, CDR2 LQKENI. The CDR3 runs 14 residues. The CDR3 sequence is CASSPKGPTDTQYF. The CDR3 DNA reads as TGTGCCAGCTCACCTAAGGGGCCCACAGATACGCAGTATTTT.

The chain is built from TRBV12-5 and TRBJ2-3; the match to TRBD1 covers 8 bases. Germline-derived CDR1 and CDR2 are LGHNT and FRNRAP. This CDR3 has 18 residues. The ends lost 0 bases at V and 2 bases at J; junction bases unmatched: 10. DNA of the CDR3: TGTGCTAGTGGTTTGGTTCGAAAGCGACAGGGGTCCACAGATACGCAGTATTTT. It encodes CASGLVRKRQGSTDTQYF. Drawing the rest from reference TRBV12-5 and TRBJ2-3, the complete variable domain is DARVTQTPRHKVTEMGQEVTMRCQPILGHNTVFWYRQTMMQGLELLAYFRNRAPLDDSGMPKDRFSAEMPDATLATLKIQPSEPRDSAVYFCASGLVRKRQGSTDTQYFGPGTRLTVL.

The table lists this clone with a few counts. The V gene is TRBV19, the J gene TRBJ2-2; unclear D gene. Germline CDR1 is LNHDA and CDR2 is SQIVND (reference sequence). The CDR3 has 14 amino acids. Trimming cost V 3 bases and J 2 bases, with 7 bases left between them. CDR3 nucleotide sequence: TGTGCCAGTAGTATGCAACCTAACACCGGGGAGCTGTTTTTT. Encoded protein: CASSMQPNTGELFF.

There are a few counts of this clone. This chain joins TRBV9 and TRBJ2-3; a possible D gene is TRBD2 (5 bases). The CDR3 contains 15 residues. CDR1 and CDR2 from the germline V gene are SGDLS and YYNGEE. Trimming removed 0 bases at V and 2 bases at J, with 10 bases between. The CDR3: CASSVANGITDTQYF. The CDR3 coding sequence is TGTGCCAGCAGCGTAGCTAACGGGATCACAGATACGCAGTATTTT.

The rearrangement links TRBV6-6 to TRBJ2-7; 10 bases match TRBD1. Germline CDR1 reads MNHNY; CDR2 reads SVGAGI (reference sequence). CDR3 length: 14 amino acids. The ends lost 7 bases at V and 1 base at J; junction bases unmatched: 4. The CDR3 here is CASNGQGGSYEQYF. The DNA for the CDR3 is TGTGCCAGCAACGGACAGGGGGGATCCTACGAGCAGTACTTC.

The chain combines TRBV9 with TRBJ2-5; TRBD1 matches at 10 bases. The germline V gene has CDR1 SGDLS and CDR2 YYNGEE. V shed 3 bases, J shed 5 bases, and the junction held 7 bases outside the gene matches. The length of the CDR3 is 15 residues. This CDR3 reads CASSAGQGGWETQYF. Here the CDR3 DNA reads TGTGCCAGCAGCGCCGGACAGGGGGGTTGGGAGACCCAGTACTTC.

This chain uses TRBV28 with TRBJ1-3; D gene ambiguous. Germline values: CDR1 MDHEN, CDR2 SYDVKM. With 5 bases removed from V and 4 bases from J, the gap between germline ends came to 6 bases. The CDR3 is 12 residues long. The CDR3 sequence is CASSPPGNTIYF. As DNA, the CDR3 is TGTGCCAGCAGTCCTCCGGGAAACACCATATATTTT.

The CDR3 loop is CASSAEDGSPLHF. The CDR3 DNA reads TGTGCCAGCAGCGCGGAGGATGGATCACCCCTCCACTTT. The chain has TRBV9 and TRBJ1-6; D is unresolved. The CDR3 has 13 amino acids. V lost 3 bases to trimming and J lost 10 bases, with 11 bases between them. Germline CDR1 is SGDLS and CDR2 is YYNGEE.

The V gene is TRBV23-1, the J gene TRBJ2-7; TRBD1 aligns across 10 bases. TRBV23-1 is an open reading frame, and its role is uncertain. CDR3 size: 15 residues. V trimming: 6 bases; J trimming: 2 bases; junction bases outside the gene matches: 7. The CDR3 protein is CASSFSGTGAYEQYF. Written as DNA, the CDR3 is TGCGCCAGCAGCTTCTCCGGGACAGGGGCCTACGAGCAGTACTTC.

The chain joins TRBV19 to TRBJ1-1; TRBD1 is a possible D gene (6 bases). This CDR3 contains 12 residues. CDR1 LNHDA and CDR2 SQIVND come from the germline V gene (reference sequence). V was cut by 6 bases and J by 7 bases, with 12 bases left in between. The CDR3 spells CASSRGLGEAFF. The CDR3 DNA reads TGTGCCAGTAGCCGGGGGCTAGGTGAAGCTTTCTTT.

By proportion, this clone is large (0.1 to 1%). The sample contains more than one DNA sequence encoding this CDR3. The V call is TRBV2, the J call TRBJ2-7; 7 nucleotides match TRBD2. Germline V CDR1 and CDR2: SNHLY, FYNNEI. The trim removed 7 bases at V and 4 bases at J, leaving 1 base unmatched. The CDR3 runs to 11 residues. The CDR3 nucleotides are TGTGCCAGCACCGGGAGGTACGAGCAGTACTTC. It codes for CASTGRYEQYF.

The chain employs TRBV18 and TRBJ2-1, with 12 bases identical to TRBD2. V lost 6 bases and J lost 12; bases outside the gene matches: 15. Per the germline V gene, CDR1 is KGHSH and CDR2 is LQKENI. CDR3 size: 16 residues. This chain's CDR3 is CASSSRGLAGIGRQFF. In DNA, the CDR3 is TGTGCCAGCTCTTCCCGAGGACTAGCGGGAATTGGCCGGCAGTTCTTC.

The chain employs TRBV10-3 and TRBJ2-2; 12 bases line up with TRBD2. Trimming took 8 bases from V and 6 from J; bases not matched to a gene: 4. CDR1 and CDR2 (germline): ENHRY, SYGVKD. The CDR3 length is 14 residues. DNA of the CDR3: TGTGCCATCGCTCTAGCGGGAGGGTCCGGGGAGCTGTTTTTT. Its protein is CAIALAGGSGELFF.

The CDR3 sequence is CASSPGTDYEQYF. CDR3 bases: TGTGCCAGCTCACCCGGGACGGACTACGAGCAGTACTTC. This rearrangement joins TRBV18 to TRBJ2-7; either TRBD1 or TRBD2 may fit D (5 bases each). V was trimmed by 3 bases and J by 3 bases, leaving 9 bases between them. Germline CDR1 KGHSH, CDR2 LQKENI. This CDR3 has 13 residues.

The chain has TRBV9 and TRBJ2-6; D is uncertain. V lost 4 bases and J 0 bases, leaving 11 bases between the germline ends. Germline CDR1 and CDR2: SGDLS and YYNGEE. CDR3 size: 16 residues. CDR3 amino acids: CASSPRVVSGANVLTF. The CDR3 DNA reads TGTGCCAGCAGCCCCCGAGTAGTCTCTGGGGCCAACGTCCTGACTTTC.

The chain combines TRBV9 with TRBJ2-2; TRBD2 might be the D (6 bases). CDR1 is SGDLS, CDR2 YYNGEE, per germline. Between the trimmed V and J ends, which lost 4 bases and 0 bases, there was a span of 13 bases. The CDR3 covers 16 residues. CDR3 sequence: CASSLTGLSNTGELFF. The CDR3 nucleotides read TGTGCCAGCAGCCTAACGGGACTTTCGAACACCGGGGAGCTGTTTTTT.

This chain connects TRBV4-3 to TRBJ2-1, with 12 bases aligning to TRBD2. Germline V gives CDR1 LGHNA, CDR2 YSLEER. CDR3 length equals 17 residues. With V trimmed by 1 base and J by 4 bases, 5 bases remained unmatched. CDR3 in amino acids: CASSQGLAGVWYNEQFF. The CDR3, as DNA: TGCGCCAGCAGCCAAGGACTAGCGGGAGTATGGTACAATGAGCAGTTCTTC.

V gene TRBV27 combines with J gene TRBJ1-2, with 7 nucleotides matching TRBD1. This CDR3 is 15 amino acids long. The junction had 10 bases not matched to a gene; V was cut back by 5 bases and J by 4 bases. In germline, CDR1 is MNHEY, CDR2 SMNVEV (reference sequence). CDR3 nucleotides: TGTGCCAGCAGTCCTGACCGGGACAGCTTCTATGGCTACACCTTC. It encodes CASSPDRDSFYGYTF.

The chain is built from TRBV7-9 and TRBJ2-3; 9 bases line up with TRBD1. CDR1 and CDR2 (germline): SEHNR, FQNEAQ (reference sequence). The CDR3 length is 13 residues. The junction had 0 bases not matched to a gene; V was cut back by 3 bases and J by 5 bases. The CDR3 is CASSLTGGDTQYF. In DNA, the CDR3 is TGTGCCAGCAGCTTGACAGGGGGAGATACGCAGTATTTT. Based on the CDR3 plus reference TRBV7-9 and TRBJ2-3, the full variable domain is DTGVSQNPRHKITKRGQNVTFRCDPISEHNRLYWYRQTLGQGPEFLTYFQNEAQLEKSRLLSDRFSAERPKGSFSTLEIQRTEQGDSAMYLCASSLTGGDTQYFGPGTRLTVL.

V and J are TRBV7-9 and TRBJ1-6, with D possibly being TRBD1 (5 bases). V lost 0 bases and J 10 bases, leaving 16 bases between the germline ends. Germline CDR1 and CDR2: SEHNR and FQNEAQ (reference sequence). This CDR3 comprises 16 residues. The CDR3 DNA sequence: TGTGCCAGCAGCTTAGCGGGAGGACAAAGAGGCTCACCCCTCCACTTT. It yields the protein CASSLAGGQRGSPLHF.

This sequence joins TRBV2 and TRBJ2-7; TRBD2 matches 9 bases. TRBJ2-5 matches the DNA end more closely, so the J call is doubtful. There are 16 residues in the CDR3. Germline V gene data show CDR1 as SNHLY and CDR2 as FYNNEI. The CDR3 nucleotides read TGTGCCAGGATCCATGAACTAGCGGGCATCCAAGAGACCCAGTACTTC. This sequence encodes CARIHELAGIQETQYF.